The sequence of this T cell receptor beta chain was determined in a study of T cells in Graves' hyperthyroidism and ophthalmopathy. Study-level results: It was a median about 6.5 months before onset that the model predicted ophthalmopathy.

V lost 10 bases to trimming and J lost 6 bases, with 22 bases between them. CDR3 length: 15 amino acids. Germline loops: CDR1 MNHNS, CDR2 SASEGT. This clonotype was seen ten or more times. The target antigen is unknown. The TCR beta CDR3 regions underwent amplification using RNA transcripts as the source. Researchers ran a first-round RT-PCR on the TCR CDR3 using the HTBI primer set. Each CDR3 protein gets one entry after TCRdb re-called the multiplex PCR reads with MiXCR. The table includes almost 500,000 distinct CDR3 sequences, about 20% detected once. The TCR was taken from a woman in her seventies with Graves' ophthalmopathy. This chain links TRBV6-1 with TRBJ2-4, with D perhaps given as TRBD1 or TRBD2 (5 bases each). Specimen: blood. The chain's CDR3 is CAIRPSRERGNIQYF. The DNA for the CDR3 is TGTGCCATCCGCCCCTCCCGGGAAAGGGGAAACATTCAGTACTTC.